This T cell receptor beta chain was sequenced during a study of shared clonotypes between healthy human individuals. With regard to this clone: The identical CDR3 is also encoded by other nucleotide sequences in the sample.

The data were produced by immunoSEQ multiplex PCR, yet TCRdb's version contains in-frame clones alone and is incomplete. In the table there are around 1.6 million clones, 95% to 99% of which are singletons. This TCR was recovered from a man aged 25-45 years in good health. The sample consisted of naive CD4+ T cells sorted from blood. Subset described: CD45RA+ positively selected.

The CDR3, as DNA: TGCGCCAGCAGCCCGGGGACAGGGGGGAACTATGGCTACACCTTC. Translating gives CASSPGTGGNYGYTF. The chain employs TRBV5-1 and TRBJ1-2; 11 bases align to TRBD1. V was pared by 4 bases and J by 2 bases, with 4 bases of the junction left unmatched. The germline V gene encodes CDR1 SGHRS and CDR2 YFSETQ. The CDR3 length is 15 residues.